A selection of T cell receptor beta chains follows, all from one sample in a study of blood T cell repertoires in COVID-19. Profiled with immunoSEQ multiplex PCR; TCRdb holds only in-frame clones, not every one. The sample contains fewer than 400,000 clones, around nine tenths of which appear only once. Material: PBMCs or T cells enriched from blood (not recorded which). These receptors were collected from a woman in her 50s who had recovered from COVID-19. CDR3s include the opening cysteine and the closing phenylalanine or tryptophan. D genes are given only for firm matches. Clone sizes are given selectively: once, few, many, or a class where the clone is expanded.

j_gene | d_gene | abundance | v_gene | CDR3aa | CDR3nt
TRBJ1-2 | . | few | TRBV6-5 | CASSSFREAYGYTF | TGTGCCAGCAGTTCATTTCGGGAGGCCTATGGCTACACCTTC
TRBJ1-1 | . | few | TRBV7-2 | CASSLGRSNTEAFF | TGTGCCAGCAGCTTAGGTAGGAGTAACACTGAAGCTTTCTTT
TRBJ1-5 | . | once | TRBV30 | CAWSVGAGNQPQHF | TGTGCCTGGAGTGTAGGGGCAGGGAATCAGCCCCAGCATTTT
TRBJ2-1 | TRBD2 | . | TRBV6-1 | CASSEYKRGGRDEQFF | TGTGCCAGCAGTGAATATAAGCGGGGAGGGCGTGATGAGCAGTTCTTC
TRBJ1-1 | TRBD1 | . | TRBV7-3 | CASSLSPGTGLPEAFF | TGTGCCAGCAGCTTATCTCCTGGGACAGGGCTCCCTGAAGCTTTCTTT
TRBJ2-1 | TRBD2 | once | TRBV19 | CASNGGVSGRNNEQFF | TGTGCCAGTAACGGGGGGGTGTCTGGGAGGAACAATGAGCAGTTCTTC
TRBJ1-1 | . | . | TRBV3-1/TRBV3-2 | CASSRLEEAFF | TGTGCCAGCAGCCGACTTGAAGAAGCTTTCTTT
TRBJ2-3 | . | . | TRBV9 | CASKSGSTDTQYF | TGTGCCAGCAAGTCAGGGAGCACAGATACGCAGTATTTT
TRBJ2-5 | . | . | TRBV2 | CASNPTAIQETQYF | TGTGCCAGCAATCCGACAGCGATACAAGAGACCCAGTACTTC
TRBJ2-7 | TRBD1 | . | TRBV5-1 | CASSPKRQGIDEQYF | TGCGCCAGCAGCCCTAAACGACAGGGCATCGACGAGCAGTACTTC
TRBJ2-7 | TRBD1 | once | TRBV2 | CASSVSTLIQGISYEQYF | TGTGCCAGCAGTGTGTCCACACTTATACAGGGGATTTCCTACGAGCAGTACTTC
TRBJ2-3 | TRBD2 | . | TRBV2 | CASIFLAGSRADTQYF | TGTGCCAGCATCTTTCTAGCGGGGTCTAGGGCAGATACGCAGTATTTT
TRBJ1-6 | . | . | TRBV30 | CAWSVAGAYNSPLHF | TGTGCCTGGAGTGTAGCGGGGGCCTATAATTCACCCCTCCACTTT
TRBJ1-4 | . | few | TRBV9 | CASSGGLANEKLFF | TGTGCCAGCAGCGGGGGGCTGGCTAATGAAAAACTGTTTTTT
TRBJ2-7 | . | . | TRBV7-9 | CASSFGPTLYYEQYF | TGTGCCAGCAGCTTTGGGCCCACATTATACTACGAGCAGTACTTC
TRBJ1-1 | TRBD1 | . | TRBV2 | CASRSLGTGPSRTEAFF | TGTGCCAGCAGAAGTCTCGGGACAGGGCCCTCGAGGACTGAAGCTTTCTTT
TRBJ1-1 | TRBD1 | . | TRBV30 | CAWSALGQGARNTEAFF | TGTGCCTGGAGTGCCCTGGGACAGGGGGCCCGTAACACTGAAGCTTTCTTT
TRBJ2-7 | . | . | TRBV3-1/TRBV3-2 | CASSQDVLAEAYEQYF | TGTGCCAGCAGCCAAGACGTCTTAGCGGAAGCCTACGAGCAGTACTTC
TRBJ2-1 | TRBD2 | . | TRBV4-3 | CASSQDGKRGDEQFF | TGCGCCAGCAGCCAAGATGGGAAGCGGGGAGATGAGCAGTTCTTC
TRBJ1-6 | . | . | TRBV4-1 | CASSRTWDLGDSPLHF | TGCGCCAGCAGCCGAACCTGGGACTTAGGAGATTCACCCCTCCACTTT
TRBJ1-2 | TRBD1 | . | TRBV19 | CASSTRDRMTGYTF | TGTGCCAGTAGTACTAGGGACAGGATGACTGGCTACACCTTC
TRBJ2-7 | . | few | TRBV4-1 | CASSQDLNGRTAPYEQYF | TGCGCCAGCAGCCAAGATTTGAATGGGAGAACGGCCCCCTACGAGCAGTACTTC
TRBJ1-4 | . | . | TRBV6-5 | CASSSPQDGLLGKLFF | TGTGCCAGCAGTTCCCCCCAGGACGGACTTTTGGGAAAACTGTTTTTT
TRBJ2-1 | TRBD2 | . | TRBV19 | CASSISGDSYNEQFF | TGTGCCAGTAGCATCAGCGGGGACTCCTACAATGAGCAGTTCTTC
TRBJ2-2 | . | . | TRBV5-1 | CASSPTGNTGELFF | TGCGCCAGCAGCCCGACGGGGAACACCGGGGAGCTGTTTTTT
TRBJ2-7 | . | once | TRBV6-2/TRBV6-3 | CASSYSRFGTGRNEQYF | TGTGCCAGCAGTTACTCGAGGTTTGGGACTGGGCGCAACGAGCAGTACTTC
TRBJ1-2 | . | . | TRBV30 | CARRAGEGYTF | TGTGCCCGCAGAGCAGGGGAAGGCTACACCTTC
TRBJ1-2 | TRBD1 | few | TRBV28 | CASSSDRVLGYTF | TGTGCCAGCAGTTCCGACAGGGTCCTTGGCTACACCTTC
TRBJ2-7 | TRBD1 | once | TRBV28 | CASSDWTGSYEQYF | TGTGCCAGCAGTGACTGGACAGGTTCCTACGAGCAGTACTTC
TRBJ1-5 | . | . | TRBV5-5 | CASSLLGPGGNQPQHF | TGTGCCAGCAGCTTGTTGGGACCCGGAGGGAATCAGCCCCAGCATTTT
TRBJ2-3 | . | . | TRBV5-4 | CASSLGGGTDTQYF | TGTGCCAGCAGCTTAGGAGGGGGCACAGATACGCAGTATTTT
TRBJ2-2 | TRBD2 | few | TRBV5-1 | CASNEGLADFTGELFF | TGCGCCAGCAATGAGGGACTAGCAGATTTTACCGGGGAGCTGTTTTTT
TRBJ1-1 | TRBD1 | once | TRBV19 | CASSVTGENTEAFF | TGTGCCAGTAGTGTGACAGGGGAGAACACTGAAGCTTTCTTT
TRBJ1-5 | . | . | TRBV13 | CASSELEGQPQHF | TGTGCCAGCAGCGAGTTAGAGGGCCAGCCCCAGCATTTT
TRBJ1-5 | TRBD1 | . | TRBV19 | CASSDGTGSLSNQPQHF | TGTGCCAGTTCCGACGGGACAGGGTCGTTGAGCAATCAGCCCCAGCATTTT
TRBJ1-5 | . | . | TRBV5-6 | CASSSALSQGNQPQHF | TGTGCCAGCAGCTCGGCCCTTTCACAGGGCAATCAGCCCCAGCATTTT
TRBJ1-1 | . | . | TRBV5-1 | CASSFQGNTEAFF | TGCGCCAGCAGCTTCCAGGGTAACACTGAAGCTTTCTTT
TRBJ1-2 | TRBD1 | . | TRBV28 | CASSQGQGPYGYTF | TGTGCCAGCAGCCAAGGACAGGGACCCTATGGCTACACCTTC
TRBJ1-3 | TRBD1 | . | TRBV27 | CASSLTGPGNTIYF | TGTGCCAGCAGTCTGACAGGGCCTGGAAACACCATATATTTT
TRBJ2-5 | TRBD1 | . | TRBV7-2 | CASSSDRGLRETQYF | TGTGCCAGCAGCAGTGACAGGGGGCTGCGAGAGACCCAGTACTTC
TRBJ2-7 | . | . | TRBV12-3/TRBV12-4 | CASSFGRNEQYF | TGTGCCAGCAGTTTTGGCAGGAACGAGCAGTACTTC
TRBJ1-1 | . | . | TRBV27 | CASSRTGYMNTEAFF | TGTGCCAGCAGTCGAACAGGGTATATGAACACTGAAGCTTTCTTT
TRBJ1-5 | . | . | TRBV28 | CASSSPAPPGVNQPQHF | TGTGCCAGCAGTTCCCCTGCCCCGCCAGGGGTAAATCAGCCCCAGCATTTT
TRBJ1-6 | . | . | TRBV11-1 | CASSFAKGYNSPLHF | TGTGCCAGCAGCTTCGCCAAGGGGTATAATTCACCCCTCCACTTT
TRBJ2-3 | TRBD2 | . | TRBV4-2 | CASSQDPGLAPDTQYF | TGTGCCAGCAGCCAAGATCCGGGACTAGCCCCAGATACGCAGTATTTT
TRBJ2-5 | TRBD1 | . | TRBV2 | CASSRGQGDETQYF | TGTGCCAGCAGCAGAGGACAGGGAGACGAGACCCAGTACTTC
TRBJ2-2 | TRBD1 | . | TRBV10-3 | CAISESVEQGRNTGELFF | TGTGCCATCAGTGAGTCGGTGGAACAGGGGAGGAACACCGGGGAGCTGTTTTTT
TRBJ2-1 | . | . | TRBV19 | CASSIDLLYNEQFF | TGTGCCAGTAGTATAGATTTACTTTACAATGAGCAGTTCTTC
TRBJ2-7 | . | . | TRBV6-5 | CASRTDYYEQYF | TGTGCCAGCCGGACAGACTACTACGAGCAGTACTTC
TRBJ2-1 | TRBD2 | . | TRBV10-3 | CAIRSPGLAGNEQFF | TGTGCCATCAGAAGTCCGGGACTAGCGGGGAATGAGCAGTTCTTC
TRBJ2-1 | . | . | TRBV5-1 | CASSYAPSSDVYNEQFF | TGCGCCAGCAGCTACGCCCCTAGCTCCGATGTCTACAATGAGCAGTTCTTC
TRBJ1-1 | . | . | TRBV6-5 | CASSSDRRFTEAFF | TGTGCCAGCAGCTCAGACAGGAGGTTCACTGAAGCTTTCTTT
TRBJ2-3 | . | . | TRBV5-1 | CASSSPQATDTQYF | TGCGCCAGCAGCTCACCCCAAGCTACAGATACGCAGTATTTT
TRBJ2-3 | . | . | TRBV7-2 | CASSFRRGTDTQYF | TGTGCCAGCAGCTTCCGCAGGGGCACAGATACGCAGTATTTT
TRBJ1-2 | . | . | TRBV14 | CASSQDKAGGGYFSYTF | TGTGCCAGCAGCCAAGATAAGGCAGGCGGAGGTTACTTTAGCTACACCTTC
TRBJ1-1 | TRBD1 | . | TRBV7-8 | CASSSWTGENTEAFF | TGTGCCAGCAGCTCGTGGACAGGGGAGAACACTGAAGCTTTCTTT